Sequencing of this TCR beta chain was carried out in a study of T cells in Graves' hyperthyroidism and ophthalmopathy. The CDR3 regions of TCR beta were amplified from RNA transcripts. Carried out on the TCR CDR3, a first-round RT-PCR used the HTBI primer set. MiXCR, run by TCRdb on the multiplex PCR reads, gives a single entry per CDR3 protein. The sample records about 340,000 distinct CDR3 sequences, 15% to 20% being singletons. The ends were cut back, 5 bases at V and 6 bases at J, with 13 bases in the middle. The CDR3 runs 12 residues. The germline V gene has CDR1 GTSNPN and CDR2 SVGIG (reference sequence). The sample holds many counts of this clonotype. No progression to ophthalmopathy during 18 months of follow-up defined stable disease.

Sequences were obtained from blood. The V call is TRBV30, the J call TRBJ1-1; D call uncertain. This TCR derives from a woman in her 50s with Graves' hyperthyroidism. The CDR3 sequence is CAWSGRLSEAFF. In DNA, the CDR3 is TGTGCCTGGTCGGGGAGGCTTTCTGAAGCTTTCTTT.